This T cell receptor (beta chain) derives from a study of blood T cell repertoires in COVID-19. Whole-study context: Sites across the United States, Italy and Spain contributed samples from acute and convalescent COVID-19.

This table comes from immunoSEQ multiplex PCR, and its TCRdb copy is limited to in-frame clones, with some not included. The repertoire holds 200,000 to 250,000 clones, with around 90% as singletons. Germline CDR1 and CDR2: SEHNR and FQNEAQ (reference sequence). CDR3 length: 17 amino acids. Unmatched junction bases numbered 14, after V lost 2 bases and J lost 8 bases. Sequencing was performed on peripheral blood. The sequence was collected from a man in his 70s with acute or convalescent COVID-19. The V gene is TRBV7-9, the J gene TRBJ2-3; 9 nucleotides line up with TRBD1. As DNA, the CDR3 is TGTGCCAGCAGCTTAACGGGACAGGGTTTCTCTGTTGGTACGCAGTATTTT. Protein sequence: CASSLTGQGFSVGTQYF. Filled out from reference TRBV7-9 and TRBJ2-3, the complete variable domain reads DTGVSQNPRHKITKRGQNVTFRCDPISEHNRLYWYRQTLGQGPEFLTYFQNEAQLEKSRLLSDRFSAERPKGSFSTLEIQRTEQGDSAMYLCASSLTGQGFSVGTQYFGPGTRLTVL.